This T cell receptor (beta chain) was obtained from a study of blood T cells in healthy people across ages. The use of a sample-barcoded 5' primer and a J-beta primer mix characterized a second PCR of about 7 to 12 cycles. Each CDR3 protein gets one entry after TCRdb re-called the 5' RACE reads with MiXCR. The data show some 1.5 million distinct CDR3 sequences, roughly 27% seen once. Germline assignment: CDR1 SGHTA and CDR2 FQGNSA. This CDR3 region has 16 residues. The V gene lost 0 bases and the J gene lost 1 base, with 10 bases spanning the gap. This clonotype was seen at least ten times. Its antigen is as yet unknown. Study-wide findings and caveats: There were more naive CD4+ cells and higher diversity in long-lived donors than in aged donors.

Sequencing input: blood. The TCR sequence derives from a woman aged 25 to 39 in good health. V gene TRBV7-2 combines with J gene TRBJ2-1; D is possibly TRBD2 (6 bases). In nucleotides, the CDR3 is TGTGCCAGCAGCTTAGCTAGCGGAGTTTCCTACAATGAGCAGTTCTTC. Amino acid sequence: CASSLASGVSYNEQFF.